This T cell receptor beta chain originates from a study of blood T cell repertoires in COVID-19 (dated by TCRdb to the early 2020s). Turning to the overall study: Collaborator samples came from the United States, Italy and Spain and covered acute and convalescent phases of COVID-19. The material from the prospective study consisted of cDNA or gDNA derived from T cells, B-cell-depleted T cells, or PBMCs. The dataset comprised deeply sampled blood TCRbeta repertoires from subjects exposed to, actively infected with, or recovered from COVID-19. The repertoires were released in a freely available public database meant as a resource for research on the immune response to SARS-CoV-2. Samples came from the ongoing ImmuneRACE study (first 160 participants) plus 1,254 subjects from 6 global collaborators. The sample metadata nearly always contained a de-identified subject ID, COVID-19 status, age in years and sex. Where available, HLA class I and class II types were taken from metadata supplied by the sample provider and were not determined by assay-based typing.

As to this clone: Its antigen is not yet known. Per-base qualities were not stored, and no clone one base away is much larger.

Looking up the germline V gene yields CDR1 SGHTA and CDR2 FQGTGA. From the cysteine through the phenylalanine, the CDR3 covers 13 amino acids. The DNA shown is the 39-base CDR3, in frame from base 1. The V end loses 3 bases and the J end loses 5 bases, and a stretch of 8 bases separates them. Whole blood was collected in K2EDTA tubes by collaborating institutions according to the institutions' own protocols. For TCRbeta analysis, collaborators shipped samples as frozen whole blood, isolated PBMCs, or DNA extracted from either of those sample types. TCRbeta CDR3 regions were amplified from genomic DNA by means of the immunoSEQ Assay, a bias-controlled multiplex PCR. The authors processed their data as follows. Nucleated cell counts per sample were estimated from amplification of reference gene primers within the assay. To quantify the absolute abundance of each unique TCRbeta CDR3 rearrangement, sequence reads were collapsed and filtered. Productive Simpson clonality was computed per sample as the square root of Simpson's diversity index over productive rearrangements. Entries here come from immuneACCESS through TCRdb and include only in-frame sequences with V and J called. Some clones fail to appear in such tables; in the studies checked, an unresolved V gene covers under half of the shortfall, and the cause of the remainder is unknown. The DNA was the basis for D and trimming; V, J and clone size are from that table. The sample records approximately 300,000 clones, around 88% of which are singletons. The ten top clones hold roughly 5% of the sample.

Findings and caveats that apply to the study as a whole: How much clinical and demographic metadata was included differed by source and by participant, and the metadata was provided uncurated.

Sequenced input: peripheral blood. The origin of this receptor is a man aged 35-49 years with acute or convalescent COVID-19. The sequence joins TRBV7-3 to TRBJ2-1; too little of a D gene remains to name it. The DNA sequence reads TGTGCCAGCAGCTTCCAGGTTAACAATGAGCAGTTCTTC. The resulting protein is CASSFQVNNEQFF.